The next 25 T cell receptor beta chains were all read from a single sample in a study of cytomegalovirus exposure and HLA in healthy donors. The primer mix had 60 Vbeta and 13 Jbeta primers. This table comes from immunoSEQ multiplex PCR, and its TCRdb copy is limited to in-frame clones, with some not included. The table shows 150,000 to 200,000 clones, with 70% to 80% occurring only once. The sequenced sample was PBMCs. The receptor set was obtained from a woman between 50 and 59 years old in good health and CMV-seronegative.

V usage is TRBV7-6 and J usage is TRBJ2-7, with D uncertain. Germline V gene data show CDR1 as SGHVS and CDR2 as FNYEAQ. V shed 5 bases and J shed 3 bases, with 11 bases lying between them. CDR3 length equals 13 residues. CDR3 sequence reads: CASSLKIDYEQYF. In nucleotides, the CDR3 is TGTGCCAGCAGCCTAAAGATCGACTACGAGCAGTACTTC.

The CDR3 DNA sequence: TGTGCCAGCAGCTTACATGGGGCAGGGGGCGGGAACACTGAAGCTTTCTTT. Protein: CASSLHGAGGGNTEAFF. The chain has TRBV7-2 and TRBJ1-1; 8 bases fit TRBD1. Germline CDR1 SGHTA, CDR2 FQGNSA. The CDR3 loop spans 17 amino acids. J lost 1 base, V lost 2 bases, and 9 bases had no gene match.

The chain uses TRBV4-2 and TRBJ1-2; D remains unclear. The germline V and J ends were trimmed by 2 bases and 2 bases, with 9 bases remaining between them. The V gene's germline CDR1 is LGHNA and CDR2 YNFKEQ. The CDR3 has 14 residues. The CDR3 sequence: CASSQISSNYGYTF. CDR3 nucleotides: TGTGCCAGCAGCCAAATCTCTTCCAACTATGGCTACACCTTC.

The V gene is TRBV11-2, the J gene TRBJ2-7, with 7 bases aligning to TRBD1. This CDR3 contains 13 residues. The V gene end was trimmed by 6 bases and the J gene end by 2 bases; junction bases not matched to a gene: 4. CDR1 is SGHAT, CDR2 FQNNGV, per germline. The DNA for the CDR3 is TGTGCCAGCAGGGCGACAGGGACCTACGAGCAGTACTTC. Translated: CASRATGTYEQYF.

V usage is TRBV9 and J usage is TRBJ2-3; 11 bases fit TRBD1. CDR1 and CDR2 from the germline V gene are SGDLS and YYNGEE. This CDR3 comprises 17 residues. Trimming took 1 base from V and 3 from J; bases not matched to a gene: 7. As DNA, the CDR3 is TGTGCCAGCAGCGTATCGGGACAGGGGGTCGGGACAGATACGCAGTATTTT. Translating it yields CASSVSGQGVGTDTQYF.

This rearrangement joins TRBV20-1 to TRBJ2-7; maybe TRBD1 (5 bases). CDR3 length: 11 residues. Germline values: CDR1 DFQATT, CDR2 SNEGSKA (reference sequence). V lost 5 bases, J lost 5 bases, and 10 bases lay in between. The CDR3 DNA is TGCAGTGCTCCAGACAGCGACGAGCAGTACTTC. This gives the protein CSAPDSDEQYF.

CDR3 nucleotides: TGTGCCAGTGCCCCGCGGGGGAGCGGCTACACCTTC. Its translation is CASAPRGSGYTF. The rearrangement joins TRBV7-2 to TRBJ1-2, with TRBD1 as a possible D gene (5 bases). The germline V gene encodes CDR1 SGHTA and CDR2 FQGNSA. Trimming pared 9 bases from V and 8 bases from J, leaving 16 bases between. The CDR3 contains 12 residues.

Only a few counts were recorded for this clone. The rearrangement joins TRBV6-1 to TRBJ1-2; D is undetermined. The CDR3 sequence is 15 residues long. The ends were cut back, 4 bases at V and 4 bases at J, with 16 bases in the middle. CDR1 is MNHNS and CDR2 is SASEGT in the germline V gene. CDR3: CASSVSGGGIYGYTF. CDR3 DNA sequence: TGTGCCAGCAGTGTTTCGGGAGGCGGAATCTATGGCTACACCTTC.

This clone was found a few times. The genes are TRBV2 and TRBJ2-5; D is unclear. The CDR3 sequence is 11 residues long. Germline V gene data show CDR1 as SNHLY and CDR2 as FYNNEI. The V end lost 5 bases, the J end lost 4 bases, and 5 bases lay between the germline ends. CDR3 loop: CASSPGETQYF. The CDR3 DNA is TGTGCCAGCAGTCCGGGAGAGACCCAGTACTTC.

The CDR3 DNA is TGTGCCAGCAGCTGGGGTAGCGGGTTGGATGAGCAGTTCTTC. Translated, it gives CASSWGSGLDEQFF. V and J are TRBV7-9 and TRBJ2-1, with 7 bases matching TRBD2. The CDR3 spans 14 residues. The V gene's germline CDR1 is SEHNR and CDR2 FQNEAQ (reference sequence). V gave up 4 bases and J gave up 8 bases; unmatched junction bases: 8.

This clone was detected once. This chain uses TRBV9 with TRBJ2-7, with TRBD2 matching over 9 bases. V shed 0 bases, J shed 4 bases, and the junction held 5 bases outside the gene matches. Germline CDR1 is SGDLS and CDR2 is YYNGEE. CDR3 size: 15 residues. The CDR3 bases are TGTGCCAGCAGCGTAGATGCGGGAGGGGGTTACGAGCAGTACTTC. Its protein product is CASSVDAGGGYEQYF.

The chain links TRBV2 to TRBJ2-7, with 10 bases aligning to TRBD2. CDR1 SNHLY and CDR2 FYNNEI come from the germline V gene. CDR3 size: 14 residues. V lost 8 bases and J lost 5; bases outside the gene matches: 9. CDR3 in DNA: TGTGCCAGCCTCCCGGGACTAGCGTCCCACGAGCAGTACTTC. Amino acid sequence: CASLPGLASHEQYF. Using reference TRBV2 and TRBJ2-7 for the parts outside the CDR3, the full variable domain is EPEVTQTPSHQVTQMGQEVILRCVPISNHLYFYWYRQILGQKVEFLVSFYNNEISEKSEIFDDQFSVERPDGSNFTLKIRSTKLEDSAMYFCASLPGLASHEQYFGPGTRLTVT.

V gene TRBV7-9 combines with J gene TRBJ2-1, with 9 positions matching TRBD2. The CDR3 covers 16 residues. The V segment lost 5 bases and the J segment 5 bases; nucleotides outside the gene matches: 10. Germline V lookup: CDR1 SEHNR, CDR2 FQNEAQ (reference sequence). The CDR3 DNA is TGTGCCAGCAGCCCACGCAGCGGGGGGCCTCACAATGAGCAGTTCTTC. Translated: CASSPRSGGPHNEQFF.

The chain has TRBV7-3 and TRBJ2-6; possibly TRBD2 for D (6 bases). This CDR3 comprises 15 residues. Germline V gene lookup returns CDR1 SGHTA and CDR2 FQGTGA. The germline V and J ends were trimmed by 3 bases and 4 bases, with 10 bases remaining between them. CDR3: CASSLGGGGANVLTF. As DNA, the CDR3 is TGTGCCAGCAGCTTGGGCGGAGGGGGGGCCAACGTCCTGACTTTC.

The chain employs TRBV9 and TRBJ1-1; D is possibly TRBD1 (6 bases). V lost 4 bases and J lost 1, with 14 bases in between. The germline V gene encodes CDR1 SGDLS and CDR2 YYNGEE. There are 15 residues in the CDR3. CDR3 region: CASSLSGGPNTEAFF. In nucleotides, the CDR3 is TGTGCCAGCAGCCTTTCGGGGGGGCCGAACACTGAAGCTTTCTTT. Full variable domain (remainder filled in from reference TRBV9 and TRBJ1-1): DSGVTQTPKHLITATGQRVTLRCSPRSGDLSVYWYQQSLDQGLQFLIQYYNGEERAKGNILERFSAQQFPDLHSELNLSSLELGDSALYFCASSLSGGPNTEAFFGQGTRLTVV.

The chain employs TRBV7-8 and TRBJ2-7; no clear D. The V and J ends lost 6 bases and 2 bases respectively, with 11 bases between them. The CDR3 totals 13 residues. Germline loops: CDR1 SGHVS, CDR2 FQNEAQ. The CDR3 is CASRARGTYEQYF. DNA of the CDR3: TGTGCCAGCAGGGCCCGCGGCACCTACGAGCAGTACTTC.

The rearrangement links TRBV7-9 to TRBJ1-1, with D possibly TRBD1 on 6 matching bases. Germline-derived CDR1 and CDR2 are SEHNR and FQNEAQ (reference sequence). V lost 2 bases and J 8 bases, leaving 12 bases between the germline ends. CDR3 size: 13 residues. The CDR3 here is CASSLTGKEEAFF. For the CDR3, the DNA is TGTGCCAGCAGCTTAACAGGGAAAGAGGAAGCTTTCTTT.

As DNA, the CDR3 is TGTGCCAGCAGTGCCGGGACTAGCTTCTCTGGGGTGTCCTACGAGCAGTACTTC. Protein: CASSAGTSFSGVSYEQYF. This chain uses TRBV9 with TRBJ2-7, with 9 positions matching TRBD2. There are 18 residues in the CDR3. Germline CDR1 is SGDLS and CDR2 is YYNGEE. J was trimmed by 1 base and V by 5 bases; bases with no gene match: 16.

The chain recombines TRBV2 with TRBJ1-4; no clear D gene. CDR1 and CDR2 from the germline V gene are SNHLY and FYNNEI. V was pared by 0 bases and J by 8 bases, with 13 bases between. This CDR3 region has 15 residues. CDR3 bases: TGTGCCAGCAGTGAAGCTGGGGTAGGAGGGGAAAAACTGTTTTTT. Encoded protein: CASSEAGVGGEKLFF.

The gene calls are TRBV4-1 and TRBJ2-1; D is perhaps TRBD2 (6 bases). The CDR3 runs 17 residues. Trimming removed 4 bases from V and 4 bases from J, with 20 bases in between. Germline loops: CDR1 MGHRA, CDR2 YSYEKL. The CDR3 DNA sequence: TGCGCCAGCAGCCCAGGCGCCCCTAGGCGGGGTTACAATGAGCAGTTCTTC. As protein: CASSPGAPRRGYNEQFF.

The chain joins TRBV15 to TRBJ1-5; the D gene is possibly TRBD1 (5 bases). The CDR3 contains 15 residues. Germline V gene data show CDR1 as LNHNV and CDR2 as YYDKDF (reference sequence). V lost 0 bases and J 0 bases, leaving 6 bases between the germline ends. CDR3 loop: CATSRDRVSNQPQHF. The CDR3 coding sequence is TGTGCCACCAGCAGAGACAGGGTTAGCAATCAGCCCCAGCATTTT.

This clone has only a few counts. The rearrangement joins TRBV7-9 to TRBJ1-1, with D hard to call. CDR3 length: 14 residues. Trimming removed 5 bases from V and 3 bases from J, with 13 bases in between. Per the germline V gene, CDR1 is SEHNR and CDR2 is FQNEAQ (reference sequence). The CDR3 region is CASSPAGAHTEAFF. The DNA for the CDR3 is TGTGCCAGCAGCCCGGCGGGTGCCCACACTGAAGCTTTCTTT.

V gene TRBV7-9 combines with J gene TRBJ2-1, with TRBD2 matching over 9 bases. V shed 4 bases, J shed 7 bases, and the junction held 8 bases outside the gene matches. CDR3 length: 15 residues. The germline V gene has CDR1 SEHNR and CDR2 FQNEAQ (reference sequence). The CDR3 DNA reads TGTGCCAGCAGCTCCCTAGCGGGACGGTTAAATGAGCAGTTCTTC. Protein: CASSSLAGRLNEQFF.

The chain recombines TRBV7-2 with TRBJ1-6, with a possible D match to TRBD1 (5 bases). V was clipped by 1 base and J by 0 bases, with 10 bases between them. The CDR3 spans 17 residues. CDR1 and CDR2 from the germline V gene are SGHTA and FQGNSA. This chain's CDR3 is CASSLGAGGSYNSPLHF. CDR3 nucleotide sequence: TGTGCCAGCAGCTTAGGGGCGGGGGGCTCCTATAATTCACCCCTCCACTTT.

This clone was detected only once. The chain links TRBV5-1 to TRBJ2-1; TRBD1 is a possible D gene (5 bases). Trimming took 0 bases from V and 6 from J, leaving 10 bases between them. The CDR3 contains 14 residues. Germline V gene lookup returns CDR1 SGHRS and CDR2 YFSETQ. The CDR3 sequence: CASSLGGSLNEQFF. CDR3 DNA: TGCGCCAGCAGCTTGGGGGGCAGCCTCAATGAGCAGTTCTTC.